These T cell receptor beta chains were read from a single sample in a study of neurological immune-mediated disorders. Each CDR3 protein gets one entry after TCRdb re-called the 5' RACE reads with MiXCR. The sample holds tens of thousands of distinct CDR3 sequences, about 10% seen once. The sequenced sample consisted of PBMCs. These receptors all stem from a male donor with HTLV-1-associated myelopathy (HAM/TSP). Both conserved end residues are trimmed from each CDR3.

J	V	CDR3
TRBJ1-5	TRBV10-3	AISDGTDNQPQH
TRBJ2-7	TRBV5-1	ASSLQGVDEQY
TRBJ2-7	TRBV5-1	ASSFKDRGHSYEQY
TRBJ1-5	TRBV5-1	ASSPQGLSNQPQH
TRBJ2-7	TRBV29-1	SVVGIHEQY
TRBJ2-7	TRBV12-3/TRBV12-4	ASSLTGAYEQY
TRBJ2-1	TRBV5-8	ASSSDRGRDEQF
TRBJ2-7	TRBV10-3	AISLTAPYEQY
TRBJ2-1	TRBV27	ASSPGGTSYNEQF
TRBJ1-1	TRBV27	ASGSGAEAF
TRBJ1-6	TRBV18	ASSPQGLNSPLH
TRBJ2-2	TRBV5-1	ASSLEGVDTGELF
TRBJ2-7	TRBV5-1	ASSPTASQYEQY
TRBJ2-5	TRBV10-3	AISEGGQLQETQY
TRBJ2-7	TRBV20-1	SARDPSGAPSYEQY
TRBJ1-1	TRBV7-8	ASSQGPNAEAEAF
TRBJ2-7	TRBV20-1	SARGGEGIYEQY
TRBJ2-7	TRBV5-6	ASSLVSSYEQY
TRBJ2-7	TRBV19	ASTQRGGTYEQY
TRBJ1-6	TRBV2	ASRGTGSPLH
TRBJ2-2	TRBV5-5	ASSLAWTQNTGELF
TRBJ2-1	TRBV7-9	ASTEIRGGIVEQF
TRBJ2-2	TRBV25-1	ASSDRVLNTGELF
TRBJ1-1	TRBV6-2/TRBV6-3	ASTQMGGNTEAF
TRBJ1-5	TRBV5-1	ASSLGDSSNQPQH
TRBJ1-1	TRBV30	ASAENTEAF
TRBJ2-1	TRBV28	ASSSIRDREYNEQF
TRBJ1-2	TRBV29-1	SSWTGEYDGYT
TRBJ1-2	TRBV6-6	ASSYIRGEGYT
TRBJ2-5	TRBV6-5	ASRPSGGAGETQY
TRBJ1-5	TRBV5-5	ASSLTGANQPQH
TRBJ2-7	TRBV20-1	SAISSQGVWEQY
TRBJ1-1	TRBV20-1	SAREGGLGTEAF
TRBJ2-7	TRBV14	ASSQAHGPSYEQY
TRBJ1-2	TRBV27	SSSPSRLGYGYT
TRBJ2-7	TRBV3-1	ASLGRSYEQY
TRBJ1-2	TRBV7-9	ASSRDLYGYT
TRBJ1-1	TRBV14	ASSHFGRGPTEAF
TRBJ2-7	TRBV7-9	ASSPTGLSGYEQY
TRBJ1-2	TRBV12-3/TRBV12-4	ASSPRTGGYGYT
TRBJ2-7	TRBV29-1	SVRPGQGFEQY
TRBJ2-3	TRBV20-1	SALGLAGGRDTQY
TRBJ2-2	TRBV7-6	ASSFQTTGELF
TRBJ2-7	TRBV7-8	ASSLMGAGKGEQY
TRBJ1-2	TRBV5-1	ASSDPGQGNYGYT
TRBJ1-2	TRBV5-1	ASSEGQGGGYT
TRBJ2-3	TRBV6-2/TRBV6-3	ASTPLGRFTDTQY
TRBJ1-3	TRBV3-1	ASSQDIGSSGNTIY
TRBJ1-2	TRBV5-8	ASSWQGDNGYT
TRBJ2-2	TRBV5-1	ASSLGSGASGELF
TRBJ2-7	TRBV27	ASHARGGSYEQY
TRBJ2-3	TRBV6-5	ASSYSKGGGYVGTQY
TRBJ1-5	TRBV27	ASSSNRARDQPQH
TRBJ2-3	TRBV28	ASTLWGAPGATDTQY
TRBJ2-1	TRBV20-1	SARGGFPNNEQF
TRBJ1-6	TRBV9	ASSVGPNTSPLH